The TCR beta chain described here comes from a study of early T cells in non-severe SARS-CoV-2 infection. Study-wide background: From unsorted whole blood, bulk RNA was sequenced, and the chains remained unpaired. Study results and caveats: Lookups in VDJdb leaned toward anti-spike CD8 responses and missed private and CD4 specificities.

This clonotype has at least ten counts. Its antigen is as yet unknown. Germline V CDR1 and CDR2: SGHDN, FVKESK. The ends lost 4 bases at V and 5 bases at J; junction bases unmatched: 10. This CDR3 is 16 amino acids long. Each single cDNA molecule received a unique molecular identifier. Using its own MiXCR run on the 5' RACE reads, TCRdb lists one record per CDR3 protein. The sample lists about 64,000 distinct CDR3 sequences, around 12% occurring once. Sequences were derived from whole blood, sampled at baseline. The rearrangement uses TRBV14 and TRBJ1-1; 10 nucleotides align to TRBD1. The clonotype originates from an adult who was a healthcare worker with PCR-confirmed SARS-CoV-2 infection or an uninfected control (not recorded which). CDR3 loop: CASSPRDRGLGTEAFF. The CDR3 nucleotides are TGTGCCAGCAGCCCGCGGGACAGGGGTTTGGGGACTGAAGCTTTCTTT. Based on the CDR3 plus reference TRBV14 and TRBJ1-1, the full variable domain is EAGVTQFPSHSVIEKGQTVTLRCDPISGHDNLYWYRRVMGKEIKFLLHFVKESKQDESGMPNNRFLAERTGGTYSTLKVQPAELEDSGVYFCASSPRDRGLGTEAFFGQGTRLTVV.